The T cell receptor (beta chain) described here comes from a study of cytomegalovirus exposure and HLA in healthy donors. The wider study: A previous analysis identified fewer than 130 million unique TCR beta sequences derived from roughly 190 million T cells.

This clone has only a few counts. Its antigen remains unknown. 60 Vbeta and 13 Jbeta primers were used in PCR. Only in-frame clones appear in the TCRdb table, and some are missing; sequencing was by immunoSEQ multiplex PCR. The sample contains approximately 110,000 clones, 76% of which appear only once. General study findings and limits: Most of the TCR beta V segments (in an earlier analysis) were productive either about 90% or about 30% of the time.

Specimen: PBMCs. This receptor was identified in a man aged 50-59 years in good health and CMV-seronegative.

The CDR3 spells CSAVTGTNEKLFF. The CDR3, as DNA: TGCAGCGCGGTGACAGGAACTAATGAAAAACTGTTTTTT. The chain uses TRBV29-1 and TRBJ1-4; a possible D gene is TRBD1 (6 bases). V was pared by 7 bases and J by 1 base, with 10 bases between. CDR3 size: 13 residues. Germline CDR1 is SQVTM and CDR2 is ANQGSEA. The entire variable domain, with the rest obtained from reference TRBV29-1 and TRBJ1-4, is as follows: SAVISQKPSRDICQRGTSLTIQCQVDSQVTMMFWYRQQPGQSLTLIATANQGSEATYESGFVIDKFPISRPNLTFSTLTVSNMSPEDSSIYLCSAVTGTNEKLFFGSGTQLSVL.